This TCR beta chain is from a study of OX40 agonist ivuxolimab in advanced cancers. The wider study: Six ivuxolimab dose levels, 0.01 to 10 mg/kg, were given intravenously every 2 weeks. Study-wide points: Certain nonresponding patients likewise had low normalized T-cell clonal expansion.

This clone was observed a single time. Its target is unknown. This CDR3 is 14 amino acids long. Trimming removed 3 bases from V and 3 bases from J, with 12 bases in between. Germline V lookup: CDR1 SGHNT, CDR2 YYREEE (reference sequence). Sequenced by immunoSEQ multiplex PCR; TCRdb stores in-frame clones only, minus some. The table lists about 97,000 clones, roughly nine tenths of them singletons. This sequence was found in an adult with an advanced solid tumor such as melanoma, head and neck, liver or kidney cancer. The chain employs TRBV5-4 and TRBJ1-2; a weak D match, TRBD1 (6 bases). The source was CD4+ or CD8+ T cells sorted from blood, collected in a trial of the OX40 agonist ivuxolimab. This CDR3 reads CASSSDRTYYGYTF. The CDR3 DNA reads TGTGCCAGCAGCTCGGACAGAACTTACTATGGCTACACCTTC.